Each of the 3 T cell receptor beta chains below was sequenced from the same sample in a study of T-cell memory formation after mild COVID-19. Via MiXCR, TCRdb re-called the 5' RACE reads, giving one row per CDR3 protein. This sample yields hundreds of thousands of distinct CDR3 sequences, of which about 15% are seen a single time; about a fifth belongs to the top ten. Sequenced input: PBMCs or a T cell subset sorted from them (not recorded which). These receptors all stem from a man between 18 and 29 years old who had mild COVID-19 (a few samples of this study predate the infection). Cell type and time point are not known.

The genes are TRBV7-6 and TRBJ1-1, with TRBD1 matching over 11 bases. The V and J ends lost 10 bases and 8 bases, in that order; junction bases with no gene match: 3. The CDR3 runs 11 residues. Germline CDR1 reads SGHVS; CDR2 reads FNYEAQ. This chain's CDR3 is CAIGQGAEAFF. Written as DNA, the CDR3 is TGTGCCATCGGACAGGGGGCCGAAGCTTTCTTT.

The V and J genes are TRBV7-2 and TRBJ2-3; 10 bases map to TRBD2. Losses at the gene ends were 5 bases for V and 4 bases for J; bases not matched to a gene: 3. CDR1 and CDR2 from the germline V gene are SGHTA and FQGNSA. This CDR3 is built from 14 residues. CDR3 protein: CASSTSGAADTQYF. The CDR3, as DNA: TGTGCCAGCAGCACTAGCGGGGCGGCAGATACGCAGTATTTT.

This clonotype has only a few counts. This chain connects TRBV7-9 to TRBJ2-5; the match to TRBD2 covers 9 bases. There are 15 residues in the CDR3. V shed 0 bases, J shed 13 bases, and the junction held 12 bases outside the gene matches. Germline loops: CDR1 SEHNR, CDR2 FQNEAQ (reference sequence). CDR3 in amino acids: CASSLASGGPPVGYF. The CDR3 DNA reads TGTGCCAGCAGCTTAGCAAGCGGGGGGCCCCCCGTTGGGTACTTC.